The T cell receptor beta chain described here comes from a study of OX40 agonist ivuxolimab in advanced cancers. Only in-frame clones appear in the TCRdb table, and some are missing; sequencing was by immunoSEQ multiplex PCR. The data show about 82,000 clones, with about 90% seen just once and over 6.5% held by the top ten. This receptor was obtained from an adult with an advanced solid tumor such as melanoma, head and neck, liver or kidney cancer. The sample here was CD4+ or CD8+ T cells sorted from blood, taken in a trial of the OX40 agonist ivuxolimab.

This CDR3 is CASLWSRDSMMVWQYF. Written as DNA, the CDR3 is TGTGCCAGCCTGTGGTCGCGGGACAGCATGATGGTCTGGCAGTACTTC. The rearrangement joins TRBV2 to TRBJ2-7; tentative D call: TRBD1 (7 bases). The length of the CDR3 is 16 residues. The germline V gene encodes CDR1 SNHLY and CDR2 FYNNEI. V was pared by 8 bases and J by 9 bases, with 29 bases between.